These 28 T cell receptor beta chains came from one sample sequenced in a study of cytomegalovirus exposure and HLA in healthy donors. This table comes from immunoSEQ multiplex PCR, and its TCRdb copy is limited to in-frame clones, with some not included. The sample has 190,000 or so clones, 80% to 85% seen once; the top ten hold approximately 3%. The source material was PBMCs. These receptors were obtained from a woman between 18 and 29 years old in good health and CMV-seropositive.

The chain links TRBV6-1 to TRBJ1-2; D is unresolved. Trimming stripped 1 base from V and 4 bases from J, with 19 bases between. The length of the CDR3 is 17 residues. CDR1 and CDR2 from the germline V gene are MNHNS and SASEGT. The CDR3 DNA sequence: TGTGCCAGCAGTGAAGTGGGTAGCCTCCACAGCGGCTATGGCTACACCTTC. Amino acid sequence: CASSEVGSLHSGYGYTF.

J is TRBJ1-5 and V is TRBV7-2, with 9 bases lining up with TRBD1. J lost 5 bases, V lost 4 bases, and 3 bases had no gene match. The CDR3 is made up of 14 amino acids. The V gene's germline CDR1 is SGHTA and CDR2 FQGNSA. The chain's CDR3 is CASSSTGGHQPQHF. CDR3 coding DNA: TGTGCCAGCAGCTCTACAGGGGGCCATCAGCCCCAGCATTTT. The full variable domain, rest sourced from reference TRBV7-2 and TRBJ1-5, is GAGVSQSPSNKVTEKGKDVELRCDPISGHTALYWYRQSLGQGLEFLIYFQGNSAPDKSGLPSDRFSAERTGGSVSTLTIQRTQQEDSAVYLCASSSTGGHQPQHFGDGTRLSIL.

Only one count was recorded for this clone. The chain links TRBV5-1 to TRBJ2-5, with TRBD2 as a possible D gene (5 bases). From germline, CDR1 is SGHRS and CDR2 YFSETQ. V lost 6 bases, J lost 2 bases, and 8 bases lay in between. The CDR3 length is 12 residues. CDR3 sequence: CASKREQETQYF. CDR3 in DNA: TGCGCCAGCAAGAGGGAGCAAGAGACCCAGTACTTC.

The chain links TRBV5-4 to TRBJ1-1; 7 positions agree with TRBD1. J lost 8 bases, V lost 5 bases, and 18 bases had no gene match. CDR1 is SGHNT and CDR2 is YYREEE in the germline V gene (reference sequence). This CDR3 has 16 amino acids. The CDR3 here is CASSSGTAYFRGEAFF. The CDR3 region has the DNA TGTGCCAGCAGTTCCGGGACAGCGTATTTTCGGGGCGAAGCTTTCTTT.

The genes are TRBV7-9 and TRBJ2-7; 12 nucleotides match TRBD1. Trimming took 3 bases from V and 3 from J; bases not matched to a gene: 12. This CDR3 is built from 18 residues. In germline, CDR1 is SEHNR, CDR2 FQNEAQ (reference sequence). The CDR3: CASSLTGTGGSGLYEQYF. The CDR3 coding sequence is TGTGCCAGCAGCTTGACCGGGACAGGGGGCAGTGGGCTCTACGAGCAGTACTTC.

The chain uses TRBV6-5 and TRBJ2-7; TRBD1 matches at 9 bases. Trimming removed 2 bases from V and 4 bases from J; junction bases left unmatched: 6. The CDR3 has 15 amino acids. Germline-derived CDR1 and CDR2 are MNHEY and SVGAGI. The CDR3 DNA follows: TGTGCCAGCAGTTACCGACAGGGGGAGGGGTACGAGCAGTACTTC. It codes for CASSYRQGEGYEQYF.

V usage is TRBV7-9 and J usage is TRBJ1-2, with D perhaps matching TRBD1 (5 bases). The V gene lost 5 bases and the J gene lost 4 bases, with 11 bases spanning the gap. This CDR3 is built from 13 residues. The germline V gene has CDR1 SEHNR and CDR2 FQNEAQ (reference sequence). Written as DNA, the CDR3 is TGTGCCAGCAGCCCCCCCGACAGCTATGGCTACACCTTC. Translated: CASSPPDSYGYTF. The full variable domain, with the rest looked up from reference TRBV7-9 and TRBJ1-2, is DTGVSQNPRHKITKRGQNVTFRCDPISEHNRLYWYRQTLGQGPEFLTYFQNEAQLEKSRLLSDRFSAERPKGSFSTLEIQRTEQGDSAMYLCASSPPDSYGYTFGSGTRLTVV.

A note on this clone: One end of the junction is discordant with germline, which a read error may explain. The chain is built from TRBV2 and TRBJ1-6; D unresolved. The CDR3 contains 11 residues. Germline V CDR1 and CDR2: SNHLY, FYNNEI. The CDR3 DNA is TGTGCCAGCAGAGAAGACAAACCCCTCCACTTT. Translating it yields CASREDKPLHF.

The rearrangement joins TRBV7-2 to TRBJ2-7; D is possibly TRBD1 (6 bases). Germline V CDR1 and CDR2: SGHTA, FQGNSA. The CDR3 covers 13 residues. The V gene lost 5 bases and the J gene lost 6 bases, with 14 bases spanning the gap. The CDR3 region is CASSRGQRAEQYF. In DNA, the CDR3 is TGTGCCAGCAGCCGAGGACAGCGAGCCGAGCAGTACTTC.

This clone was found a few times. This chain joins TRBV7-2 and TRBJ1-1; TRBD1 agrees at 8 bases. The CDR3 covers 15 residues. Germline lookup yields CDR1 SGHTA and CDR2 FQGNSA. Germline trimming cut 3 bases from V and 1 base from J; bases unmatched to any gene: 4. CDR3 DNA: TGTGCCAGCAGCTTCGACAGGGGACCGAACACTGAAGCTTTCTTT. Its protein is CASSFDRGPNTEAFF.

The chain employs TRBV6-1 and TRBJ2-3, with TRBD2 matching 11 bases. Per germline, CDR1 MNHNS and CDR2 SASEGT. The CDR3 runs to 15 residues. V trimming: 5 bases; J trimming: 4 bases; junction bases outside the gene matches: 5. CDR3 protein: CASSTSGGGSDTQYF. CDR3 nucleotides: TGTGCCAGCAGTACTAGCGGGGGTGGCTCAGATACGCAGTATTTT.

On this clone: Other DNA sequences in the same sample also yield this CDR3. The chain employs TRBV5-4 and TRBJ1-3; D gene ambiguous. CDR1 is SGHNT, CDR2 YYREEE, per germline (reference sequence). This CDR3 is 14 amino acids long. V was shortened by 2 bases and J by 1 base, with 7 bases between the two germline ends. CDR3 residues: CASSFSGSGNTIYF. Here the CDR3 DNA reads TGTGCCAGCAGCTTCTCCGGGTCTGGAAACACCATATATTTT.

The chain couples TRBV27 to TRBJ2-7, with D possibly matching TRBD2 (7 bases). There are 14 residues in the CDR3. The V end lost 6 bases, the J end lost 7 bases, and 19 bases lay between the germline ends. From germline, CDR1 is MNHEY and CDR2 SMNVEV (reference sequence). CDR3 in amino acids: CASRTGRLALEQYF. CDR3 sequence (DNA): TGTGCCAGCAGGACAGGCCGACTAGCCCTTGAGCAGTACTTC.

V is TRBV27 and J is TRBJ1-2, with 9 bases identical to TRBD1. This CDR3 has 11 amino acids. CDR1 MNHEY and CDR2 SMNVEV come from the germline V gene (reference sequence). The CDR3 DNA sequence: TGTGTGGCCGGGACAGGGTATGGCTACACCTTC. Translation gives CVAGTGYGYTF.

Concerning this clone itself: This may arise from a read error, as a much more abundant clone is one base away. The chain combines TRBV27 with TRBJ2-7; 10 positions match TRBD1. CDR1 is MNHEY and CDR2 is SMNVEV in the germline V gene (reference sequence). The CDR3 consists of 15 residues. J lost 2 bases, V lost 6 bases, and 7 bases had no gene match. The CDR3 coding sequence is TGTGCCAGCAGCCAACCCGGGACAGGGGCCTACGAGCAGTACTTC. Amino acid sequence: CASSQPGTGAYEQYF.

V is TRBV7-9 and J is TRBJ2-1; TRBD1 agrees at 8 bases. The CDR3 covers 14 residues. Trimming took 6 bases from V and 6 from J; bases not matched to a gene: 7. Germline assignment: CDR1 SEHNR and CDR2 FQNEAQ (reference sequence). For the CDR3, the DNA is TGTGCCAGCAGTTTGACAGGGGAGGCCAATGAGCAGTTCTTC. Translation gives CASSLTGEANEQFF. Using reference TRBV7-9 and TRBJ2-1 for the parts outside the CDR3, the full variable domain is DTGVSQNPRHKITKRGQNVTFRCDPISEHNRLYWYRQTLGQGPEFLTYFQNEAQLEKSRLLSDRFSAERPKGSFSTLEIQRTEQGDSAMYLCASSLTGEANEQFFGPGTRLTVL.

Comments on this clone: A much larger clonotype is one base distant, so this may be a read error. The chain is built from TRBV6-1 and TRBJ2-3, with 7 bases aligning to TRBD2. With V trimmed by 3 bases and J by 2 bases, 2 bases remained unmatched. The CDR3 consists of 14 residues. The germline V gene encodes CDR1 MNHNS and CDR2 SASEGT. CDR3 DNA sequence: TGTGCCAGCAGTGACGGGGGGTCCACAGATACGCAGTATTTT. This sequence encodes CASSDGGSTDTQYF.

The rearrangement uses TRBV5-1 and TRBJ2-2; 7 bases agree with TRBD1. The CDR3 has 14 amino acids. V shed 5 bases and J 6 bases; nucleotides not matched to a gene: 7. The germline gives CDR1 SGHRS, CDR2 YFSETQ. CDR3 in DNA: TGCGCCAGCAGTCGAGAAACAGGGGCCGGGGAGCTGTTTTTT. Residues: CASSRETGAGELFF.

The table lists this clone with a few counts. The chain links TRBV9 to TRBJ2-7; TRBD2 matches at 9 bases. After removal of 0 bases from V and 0 bases from J, the junction contained 1 base not matched to a gene. The germline V gene has CDR1 SGDLS and CDR2 YYNGEE. CDR3 length: 15 amino acids. The CDR3 DNA sequence: TGTGCCAGCAGCGTAGAAGCGGGGGGCTCCTACGAGCAGTACTTC. It yields the protein CASSVEAGGSYEQYF.

The chain recombines TRBV2 with TRBJ1-5, with a tentative D call TRBD1 (6 bases). This CDR3 has 12 amino acids. The germline V gene has CDR1 SNHLY and CDR2 FYNNEI. The CDR3 here is CGTGLSNQPQHF. In nucleotides, the CDR3 is TGTGGCACAGGGTTAAGCAATCAGCCCCAGCATTTT.

This clone was seen just once. V gene TRBV29-1 combines with J gene TRBJ1-2; the D is unclear. The V end was cut by 4 bases, the J end by 8 bases, with 11 bases between. Germline CDR1 and CDR2: SQVTM and ANQGSEA. This CDR3 contains 11 residues. CDR3 region: CSVVSGGGYTF. The DNA of the CDR3 is TGCAGCGTTGTGTCAGGCGGGGGCTACACCTTC.

This clone was found many times. The V and J genes are TRBV21-1 and TRBJ1-2; TRBD1, the D gene given by the table, was not confirmed from the DNA. TRBV21-1 is a known pseudogene. There are 19 residues in the CDR3. CDR3 nucleotide sequence: TGTGCCAGCAGCAAATTCCTCCTGGGCCGGCAGACACTTAACTATGGCTACACCTTC. It yields the protein CASSKFLLGRQTLNYGYTF.

The V call is TRBV27, the J call TRBJ2-1; TRBD1 aligns across 10 bases. The CDR3 has 15 residues. V lost 7 bases to trimming and J lost 7 bases; unmatched junction nucleotides: 10. Germline CDR1 and CDR2: MNHEY and SMNVEV (reference sequence). CDR3 amino acids: CASNRWGQGWNEQFF. For the CDR3, the DNA is TGTGCCAGCAATCGATGGGGACAGGGGTGGAATGAGCAGTTCTTC.

Of note for this clone: Different DNA sequences within this sample yield the same CDR3. The chain recombines TRBV7-9 with TRBJ2-1; the match to TRBD2 covers 8 bases. The CDR3 sequence is 15 residues long. V dropped 1 base and J dropped 7; count of bases not matched to a gene: 6. The germline CDR1 and CDR2 sequences are SEHNR and FQNEAQ (reference sequence). The CDR3 protein is CASSLGAGGYNEQFF. DNA of the CDR3: TGTGCCAGCAGCTTAGGTGCGGGGGGCTATAATGAGCAGTTCTTC.

The chain links TRBV15 to TRBJ1-4, with D hard to call. Germline V gene data show CDR1 as LNHNV and CDR2 as YYDKDF (reference sequence). This CDR3 contains 16 residues. Between the trimmed V and J ends, which lost 1 base and 3 bases, there was a span of 12 bases. DNA for the CDR3: TGTGCCACCAGCAGAGGAGGGCGTGGTCCTAATGAAAAACTGTTTTTT. The encoded protein is CATSRGGRGPNEKLFF.

The CDR3 coding sequence is TGTGCCAGCAGCCACGGTAGGGGGGGCACTGAAGCTTTCTTT. This gives the protein CASSHGRGGTEAFF. This chain connects TRBV7-3 to TRBJ1-1, with D possibly TRBD1 on 6 matching bases. This CDR3 has 14 amino acids. Germline V CDR1 and CDR2: SGHTA, FQGTGA. V lost 5 bases, J lost 4 bases, and 14 bases lay in between.

The V and J genes are TRBV2 and TRBJ1-5, with D possibly matching TRBD1 (6 bases). V was shortened by 7 bases and J by 4 bases, with 11 bases between the two germline ends. This CDR3 is built from 13 residues. Germline CDR1 reads SNHLY; CDR2 reads FYNNEI. As DNA, the CDR3 is TGTGCCAGCACCGGGACATTAAATCAGCCCCAGCATTTT. Translation: CASTGTLNQPQHF. Filled out from reference TRBV2 and TRBJ1-5, the complete variable domain reads EPEVTQTPSHQVTQMGQEVILRCVPISNHLYFYWYRQILGQKVEFLVSFYNNEISEKSEIFDDQFSVERPDGSNFTLKIRSTKLEDSAMYFCASTGTLNQPQHFGDGTRLSIL.

The rearrangement links TRBV19 to TRBJ2-4; 13 nucleotides align to TRBD2. Germline lookup yields CDR1 LNHDA and CDR2 SQIVND (reference sequence). V shed 7 bases, J shed 0 bases, and the junction held 9 bases outside the gene matches. The CDR3 is made up of 18 amino acids. The CDR3 nucleotides read TGTGCCAGTACTCTGAGGACTAGCGGGGGCCTAGCCAAAAACATTCAGTACTTC. Translated, it gives CASTLRTSGGLAKNIQYF.